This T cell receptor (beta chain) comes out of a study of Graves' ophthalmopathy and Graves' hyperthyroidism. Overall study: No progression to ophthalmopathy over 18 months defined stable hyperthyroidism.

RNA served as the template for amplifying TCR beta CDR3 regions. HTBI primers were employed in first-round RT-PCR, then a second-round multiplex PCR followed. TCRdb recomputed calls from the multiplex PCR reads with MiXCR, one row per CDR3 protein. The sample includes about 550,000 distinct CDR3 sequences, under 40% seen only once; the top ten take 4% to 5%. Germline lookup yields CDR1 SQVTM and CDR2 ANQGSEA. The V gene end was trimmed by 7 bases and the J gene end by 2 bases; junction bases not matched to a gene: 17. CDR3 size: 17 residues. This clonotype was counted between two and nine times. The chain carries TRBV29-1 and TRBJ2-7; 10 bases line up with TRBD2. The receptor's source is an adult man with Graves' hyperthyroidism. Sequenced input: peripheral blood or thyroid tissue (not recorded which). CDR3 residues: CSGTFPLAGGFPYEQYF. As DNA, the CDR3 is TGCAGCGGGACATTTCCGTTAGCGGGAGGATTTCCCTACGAGCAGTACTTC.